A selection of T cell receptor beta chains follows, all from one sample in a study of neurological immune-mediated disorders. In TCRdb, the 5' RACE reads were re-called with MiXCR into one record per CDR3 protein. The table has under 75,000 distinct CDR3 sequences, more than 3% seen once. Material for sequencing was PBMCs. Source of these receptors: a woman aged 50 to 65 with multiple sclerosis. Both conserved end residues are part of each CDR3. Fields, in order: V gene, J gene, clone size, D gene, CDR3 protein, CDR3 DNA. D genes are given only for firm matches. Sizes are listed as once, few, many, or a class for an expanded clone.

V gene: TRBV20-1
J gene: TRBJ1-5
clone size: many
D gene: NA
CDR3 protein: CSAGGARGQPQHF
CDR3 DNA: TGCAGTGCGGGCGGGGCGAGGGGTCAGCCCCAGCATTTT

V gene: TRBV5-6
J gene: TRBJ2-1
clone size: many
D gene: NA
CDR3 protein: CASSLLRGARNEQFF
CDR3 DNA: TGTGCCAGCAGCTTGTTGCGAGGGGCGCGCAATGAGCAGTTCTTC

V gene: TRBV27
J gene: TRBJ1-2
clone size: many
D gene: TRBD1
CDR3 protein: CASSSYRGSNYGYTF
CDR3 DNA: TGTGCCAGCAGTTCCTACAGGGGAAGCAACTATGGCTACACCTTC

V gene: TRBV12-3/TRBV12-4
J gene: TRBJ2-7
clone size: many
D gene: TRBD2
CDR3 protein: CASSRATSGYTYEQYF
CDR3 DNA: TGTGCCAGCAGTCGAGCGACTAGCGGCTACACCTACGAGCAGTACTTC

V gene: TRBV4-3
J gene: TRBJ2-1
clone size: many
D gene: TRBD2
CDR3 protein: CASSHISGGFNNEQFF
CDR3 DNA: TGCGCCAGCAGCCATATTAGCGGGGGCTTCAACAATGAGCAGTTCTTC

V gene: TRBV20-1
J gene: TRBJ2-1
clone size: many
D gene: NA
CDR3 protein: CSAREVYSSNEQFF
CDR3 DNA: TGCAGTGCTAGAGAGGTCTATTCAAGCAATGAGCAGTTCTTC

V gene: TRBV7-9
J gene: TRBJ2-1
clone size: many
D gene: TRBD2
CDR3 protein: CASSQLAGGYNEQFF
CDR3 DNA: TGTGCCAGCAGCCAACTAGCGGGAGGGTACAATGAGCAGTTCTTC

V gene: TRBV12-3/TRBV12-4
J gene: TRBJ1-1
clone size: many
D gene: NA
CDR3 protein: CASTPSGLTEAFF
CDR3 DNA: TGTGCCAGCACCCCCTCGGGGTTGACTGAAGCTTTCTTT

V gene: TRBV12-3/TRBV12-4
J gene: TRBJ1-4
clone size: many
D gene: NA
CDR3 protein: CASSFGRGNEKLFF
CDR3 DNA: TGTGCCAGCAGTTTCGGCAGGGGAAATGAAAAACTGTTTTTT

V gene: TRBV7-9
J gene: TRBJ2-1
clone size: many
D gene: NA
CDR3 protein: CASSFGGAHYNEQFF
CDR3 DNA: TGTGCCAGCAGCTTTGGCGGTGCTCACTACAATGAGCAGTTCTTC

V gene: TRBV7-2
J gene: TRBJ2-2
clone size: many
D gene: NA
CDR3 protein: CASSLVAKPGELFF
CDR3 DNA: TGTGCCAGCAGCTTAGTAGCTAAACCCGGGGAGCTGTTTTTT

V gene: TRBV29-1
J gene: TRBJ2-1
clone size: many
D gene: NA
CDR3 protein: CSVEDERRSSYNEQFF
CDR3 DNA: TGCAGCGTTGAAGATGAGCGGAGGAGCTCCTACAATGAGCAGTTCTTC

V gene: TRBV7-2
J gene: TRBJ2-3
clone size: many
D gene: TRBD2
CDR3 protein: CASSLGSGGARDTQYF
CDR3 DNA: TGTGCCAGCAGCTTAGGGAGCGGGGGGGCCAGAGATACGCAGTATTTT

V gene: TRBV5-1
J gene: TRBJ2-7
clone size: many
D gene: TRBD2
CDR3 protein: CASRGTSGSETYEQYF
CDR3 DNA: TGCGCCAGCAGGGGGACTAGCGGGAGCGAAACCTACGAGCAGTACTTC

V gene: TRBV7-2
J gene: TRBJ2-3
clone size: many
D gene: NA
CDR3 protein: CASSIQGGSTDTQYF
CDR3 DNA: TGTGCCAGCTCCATTCAGGGGGGGAGCACAGATACGCAGTATTTT

V gene: TRBV12-3/TRBV12-4
J gene: TRBJ1-5
clone size: many
D gene: TRBD1
CDR3 protein: CASSLGDTGGGQPQHF
CDR3 DNA: TGTGCCAGCAGTTTAGGAGACACAGGGGGGGGTCAGCCCCAGCATTTT

V gene: TRBV20-1
J gene: TRBJ2-1
clone size: many
D gene: TRBD1
CDR3 protein: CSAGDRAISYNEQFF
CDR3 DNA: TGCAGTGCTGGGGACAGGGCCATCTCTTACAATGAGCAGTTCTTC

V gene: TRBV5-1
J gene: TRBJ2-2
clone size: many
D gene: NA
CDR3 protein: CASRDRDTGELFF
CDR3 DNA: TGCGCCAGCAGGGACAGAGACACCGGGGAGCTGTTTTTT

V gene: TRBV4-2
J gene: TRBJ2-5
clone size: many
D gene: TRBD2
CDR3 protein: CASSRNPRGGLETQYF
CDR3 DNA: TGTGCCAGCAGCCGAAATCCGCGGGGGGGCTTGGAGACCCAGTACTTC

V gene: TRBV7-9
J gene: TRBJ2-7
clone size: many
D gene: NA
CDR3 protein: CASSLTGGSYEQYF
CDR3 DNA: TGTGCCAGCAGCTTGACAGGAGGCTCCTACGAGCAGTACTTC

V gene: TRBV28
J gene: TRBJ2-7
clone size: many
D gene: TRBD1
CDR3 protein: CASSPSGTGAAEQYF
CDR3 DNA: TGTGCCAGCAGCCCTTCAGGGACAGGGGCGGCCGAGCAGTACTTC

V gene: TRBV20-1
J gene: TRBJ2-3
clone size: many
D gene: NA
CDR3 protein: CSARTRDTQYF
CDR3 DNA: TGCAGTGCTAGAACCCGGGATACGCAGTATTTT

V gene: TRBV20-1
J gene: TRBJ1-6
clone size: many
D gene: TRBD1
CDR3 protein: CSARDAAGQGFYNSPLHF
CDR3 DNA: TGCAGTGCTAGAGACGCCGCGGGACAGGGTTTCTATAATTCACCCCTCCACTTT

V gene: TRBV6-5
J gene: TRBJ2-1
clone size: many
D gene: TRBD2
CDR3 protein: CASSYSSAGGPNEQFF
CDR3 DNA: TGTGCCAGCAGTTACTCGTCAGCGGGGGGGCCCAATGAGCAGTTCTTC

V gene: TRBV7-9
J gene: TRBJ1-1
clone size: many
D gene: TRBD1
CDR3 protein: CASSFSTGVWGAFF
CDR3 DNA: TGTGCCAGCAGCTTCTCGACAGGGGTCTGGGGAGCTTTCTTT

V gene: TRBV20-1
J gene: TRBJ2-7
clone size: many
D gene: TRBD1
CDR3 protein: CSARDLDRGGHEQYF
CDR3 DNA: TGCAGTGCTAGAGATCTCGACAGGGGGGGCCACGAGCAGTACTTC

V gene: TRBV7-2
J gene: TRBJ2-1
clone size: many
D gene: NA
CDR3 protein: CASSLGVSLSYNEQFF
CDR3 DNA: TGTGCCAGCAGCTTAGGAGTTAGCCTATCCTACAATGAGCAGTTCTTC

V gene: TRBV20-1
J gene: TRBJ2-1
clone size: many
D gene: NA
CDR3 protein: CSARDVSSSYNEQFF
CDR3 DNA: TGCAGTGCTAGAGATGTCTCGAGCTCCTACAATGAGCAGTTCTTC

V gene: TRBV28
J gene: TRBJ2-3
clone size: many
D gene: TRBD1
CDR3 protein: CASSPGQASTDTQYF
CDR3 DNA: TGTGCCAGCAGTCCGGGACAGGCAAGCACAGATACGCAGTATTTT

V gene: TRBV18
J gene: TRBJ1-6
clone size: many
D gene: TRBD1
CDR3 protein: CASSPRTRQGVTLHF
CDR3 DNA: TGTGCCAGCTCACCTCGAACGCGACAGGGGGTCACCCTCCACTTT

V gene: TRBV27
J gene: TRBJ1-1
clone size: many
D gene: TRBD1
CDR3 protein: CASSSIGQGRSNTEAFF
CDR3 DNA: TGTGCCAGCAGTTCGATAGGACAGGGCCGCTCAAACACTGAAGCTTTCTTT

V gene: TRBV11-2
J gene: TRBJ2-3
clone size: many
D gene: NA
CDR3 protein: CASSFNMPGGTDTQYF
CDR3 DNA: TGTGCCAGCAGCTTCAACATGCCGGGGGGCACAGATACGCAGTATTTT

V gene: TRBV19
J gene: TRBJ2-7
clone size: many
D gene: NA
CDR3 protein: CAVGRGNLYEQYF
CDR3 DNA: TGTGCCGTCGGGCGAGGAAACCTCTACGAGCAGTACTTC

V gene: TRBV5-1
J gene: TRBJ2-5
clone size: many
D gene: NA
CDR3 protein: CASSLSPGVGTQYF
CDR3 DNA: TGCGCCAGCAGCTTGTCCCCAGGGGTGGGGACCCAGTACTTC

V gene: TRBV5-1
J gene: TRBJ2-1
clone size: many
D gene: NA
CDR3 protein: CASSLDRPYNEQFF
CDR3 DNA: TGCGCCAGCAGCTTGGACCGACCCTACAATGAGCAGTTCTTC

V gene: TRBV6-2/TRBV6-3
J gene: TRBJ2-7
clone size: many
D gene: TRBD1
CDR3 protein: CASRWDRAGHEQYF
CDR3 DNA: TGTGCCAGCCGGTGGGACAGGGCCGGACACGAGCAGTACTTC

V gene: TRBV7-2
J gene: TRBJ1-1
clone size: many
D gene: TRBD1
CDR3 protein: CASSRTGRAENTEAFF
CDR3 DNA: TGTGCCAGCAGCAGGACAGGGAGGGCTGAGAACACTGAAGCTTTCTTT

V gene: TRBV20-1
J gene: TRBJ2-3
clone size: many
D gene: NA
CDR3 protein: CSARDARTDTQYF
CDR3 DNA: TGCAGTGCTAGAGATGCGCGCACAGATACGCAGTATTTT

V gene: TRBV29-1
J gene: TRBJ2-1
clone size: many
D gene: NA
CDR3 protein: CSVFGLAFYNEQFF
CDR3 DNA: TGCAGCGTATTCGGCCTAGCGTTTTACAATGAGCAGTTCTTC

V gene: TRBV12-3/TRBV12-4
J gene: TRBJ2-3
clone size: many
D gene: NA
CDR3 protein: CASSPAGKVDTQYF
CDR3 DNA: TGTGCCAGCTCCCCTGCCGGGAAGGTAGATACGCAGTATTTT

V gene: TRBV5-1
J gene: TRBJ2-2
clone size: many
D gene: NA
CDR3 protein: CASSTSTNTGELFF
CDR3 DNA: TGCGCCAGCAGCACTAGCACTAACACCGGGGAGCTGTTTTTT

V gene: TRBV7-2
J gene: TRBJ2-5
clone size: many
D gene: NA
CDR3 protein: CASSTHSVPQETQYF
CDR3 DNA: TGTGCCAGCAGCACACATTCCGTCCCTCAAGAGACCCAGTACTTC

V gene: TRBV5-1
J gene: TRBJ1-3
clone size: many
D gene: NA
CDR3 protein: CASSLGHLSGNTIYF
CDR3 DNA: TGCGCCAGCAGCTTGGGTCATCTCTCTGGAAACACCATATATTTT

V gene: TRBV20-1
J gene: TRBJ2-1
clone size: many
D gene: TRBD2
CDR3 protein: CSVLADLYSYNEQFF
CDR3 DNA: TGCAGTGTTCTAGCGGACCTTTACTCCTACAATGAGCAGTTCTTC

V gene: TRBV20-1
J gene: TRBJ2-3
clone size: many
D gene: NA
CDR3 protein: CSARGHNRGVSTDTQYF
CDR3 DNA: TGCAGTGCTAGGGGCCATAATCGCGGGGTAAGCACAGATACGCAGTATTTT

V gene: TRBV27
J gene: TRBJ2-2
clone size: many
D gene: NA
CDR3 protein: CAIPKVPRPGELFF
CDR3 DNA: TGTGCCATCCCCAAGGTCCCCAGGCCCGGGGAGCTGTTTTTT

V gene: TRBV7-9
J gene: TRBJ2-3
clone size: many
D gene: TRBD2
CDR3 protein: CASSLKVRLAGVSATQYF
CDR3 DNA: TGTGCCAGCAGCTTAAAGGTTCGTCTAGCGGGAGTTTCGGCTACGCAGTATTTT

V gene: TRBV7-2
J gene: TRBJ1-1
clone size: many
D gene: NA
CDR3 protein: CASSLNGGLGRNTEAFF
CDR3 DNA: TGTGCCAGCAGCTTAAATGGGGGGCTGGGAAGGAACACTGAAGCTTTCTTT